Reported below is one T cell receptor (beta chain). Second-dose intervals near 4 or 12 weeks were combined. This record belongs to a study of T cell responses to AZD1222 COVID-19 vaccine. Assay used: immunoSEQ multiplex PCR; TCRdb lists only in-frame clones, some missing. The sample consists of some 120,000 clones, roughly 86% of them appearing once. Germline V lookup: CDR1 SQVTM, CDR2 ANQGSEA. This CDR3 is built from 13 residues. Trimming took 3 bases from V and 2 from J, leaving 10 bases between them. The V gene is TRBV29-1, the J gene TRBJ1-2; possibly TRBD1 for D (5 bases). The source is an adult who received the AZD1222 COVID-19 vaccine. The sample was peripheral blood, taken 28 days after the second AZD1222 dose. CDR3: CSVEGVPNYGYTF. For the CDR3, the DNA is TGCAGCGTTGAGGGGGTACCGAACTATGGCTACACCTTC.